A selection of T cell receptor beta chains follows, all from one sample in a study of T-cell reconstitution after alpha-beta-depleted transplantation in children. TCRdb reanalysed the PCR reads using MiXCR and keeps one entry per CDR3 protein. The table lists 140,000 or so distinct CDR3 sequences, around 8.8% of them singletons. Sample: PBMCs, mostly from graft donor cells, taken 180 days after TCRalphabeta/CD19-depleted stem cell transplant. Source of these receptors: a female patient between 2 and 10 years old who had a stem cell transplant for congenital amegakaryocytic thrombocytopenia, so the T cells may come from the graft donor. Each CDR3 is given with its conserved first and last residue. A D gene is named only where the DNA matches it firmly. Some rows mark clone size as missing; the rest say once, few, many or name a class of expanded clone.

v_call: TRBV6-5
cdr3_length: 17
clone_size: few
j_call: TRBJ2-4
d_call: TRBD1
cdr3_aa: CASSHNSGGRRYGIQYF
cdr3_nt: TGTGCCAGCAGTCACAACTCAGGGGGCCGTAGGTACGGCATTCAGTACTTC

v_call: TRBV12-3/TRBV12-4
cdr3_length: 13
clone_size: many
j_call: TRBJ2-1
d_call: TRBD1
cdr3_aa: CASSTDKGAEQFF
cdr3_nt: TGTGCCAGCAGCACCGATAAGGGGGCTGAGCAGTTCTTC

v_call: TRBV13
cdr3_length: 14
clone_size: many
j_call: TRBJ2-7
d_call: .
cdr3_aa: CASSSRGPGYEQYF
cdr3_nt: TGTGCCAGCAGCTCGCGGGGGCCAGGCTACGAGCAGTACTTC

v_call: TRBV7-2
cdr3_length: 14
clone_size: few
j_call: TRBJ2-7
d_call: TRBD2
cdr3_aa: CASSDGLAGVEQYF
cdr3_nt: TGTGCCAGCAGCGACGGACTAGCGGGAGTGGAGCAGTACTTC

v_call: TRBV29-1
cdr3_length: 14
clone_size: many
j_call: TRBJ1-4
d_call: .
cdr3_aa: CSVVAPGKGEKLFF
cdr3_nt: TGCAGCGTTGTAGCCCCGGGGAAGGGTGAAAAACTGTTTTTT

v_call: TRBV28
cdr3_length: 12
clone_size: many
j_call: TRBJ1-1
d_call: .
cdr3_aa: CASRGMNTEAFF
cdr3_nt: TGTGCCAGCAGAGGGATGAACACTGAAGCTTTCTTT

v_call: TRBV29-1
cdr3_length: 13
clone_size: many
j_call: TRBJ2-3
d_call: TRBD1
cdr3_aa: CSVEKDRDYTQYF
cdr3_nt: TGCAGCGTTGAAAAGGACAGGGATTATACGCAGTATTTT

v_call: TRBV7-9
cdr3_length: 15
clone_size: .
j_call: TRBJ2-1
d_call: TRBD2
cdr3_aa: CASSPRRAGRYEQFF
cdr3_nt: TGTGCCAGCAGCCCCCGGAGAGCGGGAAGGTATGAGCAGTTCTTC

v_call: TRBV28
cdr3_length: 14
clone_size: .
j_call: TRBJ2-7
d_call: TRBD2
cdr3_aa: CASSSRGGFYEQYF
cdr3_nt: TGTGCCAGCAGTTCCCGGGGGGGGTTCTACGAGCAGTACTTC

v_call: TRBV20-1
cdr3_length: 14
clone_size: many
j_call: TRBJ1-5
d_call: .
cdr3_aa: CSARDLRTGQPQHF
cdr3_nt: TGCAGTGCTAGAGATCTCCGCACCGGGCAGCCCCAGCATTTT

v_call: TRBV7-2
cdr3_length: 15
clone_size: many
j_call: TRBJ2-2
d_call: .
cdr3_aa: CASSLAGGGTGELFF
cdr3_nt: TGTGCCAGCAGCTTAGCGGGAGGTGGTACCGGGGAGCTGTTTTTT

v_call: TRBV7-9
cdr3_length: 14
clone_size: few
j_call: TRBJ2-5
d_call: TRBD1
cdr3_aa: CASSSRTGAETQYF
cdr3_nt: TGTGCCAGCAGCTCCAGGACAGGGGCCGAGACCCAGTACTTC

v_call: TRBV12-3/TRBV12-4
cdr3_length: 13
clone_size: many
j_call: TRBJ2-7
d_call: .
cdr3_aa: CASSPQGPGEQYF
cdr3_nt: TGTGCCAGCAGCCCACAGGGACCCGGCGAGCAGTACTTC

v_call: TRBV20-1
cdr3_length: 14
clone_size: many
j_call: TRBJ2-5
d_call: TRBD1
cdr3_aa: CSARGDRVDETQYF
cdr3_nt: TGCAGTGCTAGAGGGGACAGGGTAGATGAGACCCAGTACTTC

v_call: TRBV28
cdr3_length: 15
clone_size: few
j_call: TRBJ2-3
d_call: TRBD1
cdr3_aa: CASSYRDSVWDTQYF
cdr3_nt: TGTGCCAGCAGTTACCGGGACAGCGTCTGGGATACGCAGTATTTT

v_call: TRBV5-1
cdr3_length: 15
clone_size: many
j_call: TRBJ2-2
d_call: .
cdr3_aa: CASSLAGSPTGELFF
cdr3_nt: TGCGCCAGCAGCTTGGCGGGCAGCCCCACCGGGGAGCTGTTTTTT

v_call: TRBV5-1
cdr3_length: 13
clone_size: many
j_call: TRBJ2-1
d_call: .
cdr3_aa: CASSQEPGPGKFF
cdr3_nt: TGCGCCAGCAGCCAGGAACCGGGTCCCGGAAAGTTCTTC

v_call: TRBV5-4
cdr3_length: 13
clone_size: few
j_call: TRBJ2-5
d_call: .
cdr3_aa: CASSLRFQETQYF
cdr3_nt: TGTGCCAGCAGCTTGCGGTTCCAAGAGACCCAGTACTTC

v_call: TRBV12-3/TRBV12-4
cdr3_length: 15
clone_size: many
j_call: TRBJ2-5
d_call: TRBD2
cdr3_aa: CASSPRTSAGETQYF
cdr3_nt: TGTGCCAGCAGTCCTAGGACTAGCGCTGGAGAGACCCAGTACTTC

v_call: TRBV10-3
cdr3_length: 14
clone_size: few
j_call: TRBJ1-1
d_call: TRBD1
cdr3_aa: CATSSTGGDTEAFF
cdr3_nt: TGTGCCACCTCCTCGACAGGGGGGGACACTGAAGCTTTCTTT

v_call: TRBV6-5
cdr3_length: 17
clone_size: many
j_call: TRBJ2-1
d_call: TRBD2
cdr3_aa: CASRLTSGSKSYNEQFF
cdr3_nt: TGTGCCAGCAGGCTTACTAGCGGGAGTAAATCCTACAATGAGCAGTTCTTC

v_call: TRBV4-2
cdr3_length: 17
clone_size: many
j_call: TRBJ1-2
d_call: .
cdr3_aa: CASSQDGQQGIFYGYTF
cdr3_nt: TGTGCCAGCAGCCAAGATGGGCAGCAGGGGATATTCTATGGCTACACCTTC

v_call: TRBV18
cdr3_length: 14
clone_size: few
j_call: TRBJ2-7
d_call: .
cdr3_aa: CASSPSGMSYEQYF
cdr3_nt: TGTGCCAGCTCACCGAGCGGTATGTCCTACGAGCAGTACTTC

v_call: TRBV3-1
cdr3_length: 13
clone_size: .
j_call: TRBJ1-1
d_call: .
cdr3_aa: CACCQNPDTEAFF
cdr3_nt: TGTGCCTGCTGCCAGAACCCAGACACTGAAGCTTTCTTT

v_call: TRBV20-1
cdr3_length: 14
clone_size: few
j_call: TRBJ1-1
d_call: .
cdr3_aa: CSATRGGVNTEAFF
cdr3_nt: TGCAGTGCTACTAGGGGTGGGGTGAACACTGAAGCTTTCTTT

v_call: TRBV30
cdr3_length: 15
clone_size: .
j_call: TRBJ2-1
d_call: TRBD1
cdr3_aa: CAWSVGRTGVNEQFF
cdr3_nt: TGTGCCTGGAGTGTAGGTCGGACAGGGGTCAATGAGCAGTTCTTC

v_call: TRBV5-6
cdr3_length: 16
clone_size: many
j_call: TRBJ2-7
d_call: TRBD2
cdr3_aa: CASSLAGGLTTYEQYF
cdr3_nt: TGTGCCAGCAGCTTGGCCGGGGGACTAACCACCTACGAGCAGTACTTC

v_call: TRBV4-2
cdr3_length: 15
clone_size: .
j_call: TRBJ2-2
d_call: .
cdr3_aa: CASSQVGRLAGELFF
cdr3_nt: TGTGCCAGCAGCCAAGTAGGTCGGTTAGCCGGGGAGCTGTTTTTT

v_call: TRBV28
cdr3_length: 15
clone_size: many
j_call: TRBJ2-2
d_call: .
cdr3_aa: CASSFRGANTGELFF
cdr3_nt: TGTGCCAGCAGTTTCCGCGGAGCCAACACCGGGGAGCTGTTTTTT

v_call: TRBV18
cdr3_length: 13
clone_size: many
j_call: TRBJ2-7
d_call: .
cdr3_aa: CASSKWTDYEQYF
cdr3_nt: TGTGCCAGCTCAAAATGGACAGACTACGAGCAGTACTTC

v_call: TRBV3-1
cdr3_length: 15
clone_size: many
j_call: TRBJ2-2
d_call: .
cdr3_aa: CASSPPFANTGELFF
cdr3_nt: TGTGCCAGCAGCCCACCGTTTGCGAACACCGGGGAGCTGTTTTTT

v_call: TRBV29-1
cdr3_length: 15
clone_size: few
j_call: TRBJ2-5
d_call: TRBD2
cdr3_aa: CSVSLGSREGETQYF
cdr3_nt: TGCAGCGTCTCCCTTGGCAGTCGGGAGGGGGAGACCCAGTACTTC

v_call: TRBV29-1
cdr3_length: 16
clone_size: many
j_call: TRBJ2-3
d_call: TRBD2
cdr3_aa: CSVDPLAGVHTDTQYF
cdr3_nt: TGCAGCGTTGATCCCCTAGCGGGAGTTCACACAGATACGCAGTATTTT

v_call: TRBV6-5
cdr3_length: 13
clone_size: .
j_call: TRBJ2-7
d_call: .
cdr3_aa: CASSYRESYEQYF
cdr3_nt: TGTGCCAGCAGTTATAGGGAATCCTACGAGCAGTACTTC

v_call: TRBV12-3/TRBV12-4
cdr3_length: 11
clone_size: many
j_call: TRBJ2-3
d_call: .
cdr3_aa: CASSYYDTQYF
cdr3_nt: TGTGCCAGCAGTTACTACGATACGCAGTATTTT

v_call: TRBV7-9
cdr3_length: 16
clone_size: many
j_call: TRBJ1-2
d_call: .
cdr3_aa: CASSPFRQWGTGGYTF
cdr3_nt: TGTGCCAGCAGCCCCTTTCGGCAGTGGGGAACGGGTGGCTACACCTTC

v_call: TRBV4-2
cdr3_length: 13
clone_size: many
j_call: TRBJ1-5
d_call: TRBD1
cdr3_aa: CASSRTGGQPQHF
cdr3_nt: TGTGCCAGCAGCCGGACAGGGGGTCAGCCCCAGCATTTT

v_call: TRBV7-9
cdr3_length: 13
clone_size: few
j_call: TRBJ2-1
d_call: TRBD2
cdr3_aa: CASFLAGNNEQFF
cdr3_nt: TGTGCCAGCTTCCTAGCGGGTAACAATGAGCAGTTCTTC

v_call: TRBV12-3/TRBV12-4
cdr3_length: 13
clone_size: .
j_call: TRBJ1-4
d_call: TRBD1
cdr3_aa: CASCPRQGEKLFF
cdr3_nt: TGTGCCAGCTGCCCTAGACAGGGTGAAAAACTGTTTTTT

v_call: TRBV5-1
cdr3_length: 14
clone_size: many
j_call: TRBJ1-4
d_call: .
cdr3_aa: CASRTGPTNEKLFF
cdr3_nt: TGCGCCAGCAGAACAGGACCAACTAATGAAAAACTGTTTTTT

v_call: TRBV28
cdr3_length: 15
clone_size: few
j_call: TRBJ1-1
d_call: TRBD1
cdr3_aa: CASSSAQGAGTEAFF
cdr3_nt: TGTGCCAGCAGTTCGGCGCAGGGGGCAGGCACTGAAGCTTTCTTT

v_call: TRBV4-1
cdr3_length: 17
clone_size: many
j_call: TRBJ2-7
d_call: .
cdr3_aa: CASSPGHKSTTTYEQYF
cdr3_nt: TGCGCCAGCAGTCCGGGACACAAATCGACCACCACCTACGAGCAGTACTTC

v_call: TRBV18
cdr3_length: 16
clone_size: .
j_call: TRBJ2-1
d_call: TRBD2
cdr3_aa: CASSPLAGSGYNEQFF
cdr3_nt: TGTGCCAGCTCACCTCTAGCGGGGTCGGGCTACAATGAGCAGTTCTTC

v_call: TRBV29-1
cdr3_length: 19
clone_size: .
j_call: TRBJ1-1
d_call: TRBD1
cdr3_aa: CSVEDPGHRQGTLNTEAFF
cdr3_nt: TGCAGCGTTGAAGATCCGGGGCACCGACAGGGTACGTTAAACACTGAAGCTTTCTTT

v_call: TRBV21-1
cdr3_length: 15
clone_size: many
j_call: TRBJ1-6
d_call: .
cdr3_aa: CASSKGSGSGSPLHF
cdr3_nt: TGTGCCAGCAGCAAAGGATCGGGATCCGGTTCACCCCTCCACTTT

v_call: TRBV5-6
cdr3_length: 16
clone_size: many
j_call: TRBJ2-1
d_call: TRBD2
cdr3_aa: CASSLGTKPLYGEQFF
cdr3_nt: TGTGCCAGCAGCCTCGGGACTAAGCCCCTCTATGGCGAGCAGTTCTTC

v_call: TRBV5-6
cdr3_length: 13
clone_size: many
j_call: TRBJ2-3
d_call: .
cdr3_aa: CASSRKGDGAQYF
cdr3_nt: TGTGCCAGCAGCAGAAAGGGGGACGGAGCGCAGTATTTT